Listed here are 11 T cell receptor beta chains from one sample, sequenced in a study of cytomegalovirus exposure and HLA in healthy donors. With 60 Vbeta and 13 Jbeta primers, the PCR was carried out. Assay used: immunoSEQ multiplex PCR; TCRdb lists only in-frame clones, some missing. The data hold 80,000 to 100,000 clones, with less than 80% observed a single time. Specimen: PBMCs. The receptors were gathered from a man aged 30 to 45 in good health and CMV-seropositive.

The genes are TRBV6-5 and TRBJ2-5, with 10 bases that match TRBD1. The J call may be incorrect, as the DNA end agrees better with TRBJ2-7. CDR1 is MNHEY and CDR2 is SVGAGI in the germline V gene. The CDR3 spans 13 residues. In DNA, the CDR3 is TGTGCCAGCACCCGGACAGGGGGCTACGAGCAGTACTTC. Encoded protein: CASTRTGGYEQYF.

V is TRBV6-1 and J is TRBJ1-1; TRBD1 agrees at 11 bases. CDR3 length equals 15 residues. The germline gives CDR1 MNHNS, CDR2 SASEGT. The junction had 12 bases not matched to a gene; V was cut back by 5 bases and J by 10 bases. This chain's CDR3 is CASSHAGQGAGGAFF. The CDR3 nucleotides are TGTGCCAGCAGTCATGCCGGACAGGGGGCAGGGGGAGCTTTCTTT.

To note about this clone: A junction end diverges from the germline sequence, so it may reflect a read error. The chain employs TRBV29-1 and TRBJ1-2; a possible D gene is TRBD1 (5 bases). The CDR3 totals 13 residues. Per the germline V gene, CDR1 is SQVTM and CDR2 is ANQGSEA. The CDR3 region is CSASGMANYGYPF. The CDR3 DNA reads TGCAGCGCCTCAGGGATGGCTAACTATGGCTACCCCTTC. The entire variable domain, with the rest obtained from reference TRBV29-1 and TRBJ1-2, is as follows: SAVISQKPSRDICQRGTSLTIQCQVDSQVTMMFWYRQQPGQSLTLIATANQGSEATYESGFVIDKFPISRPNLTFSTLTVSNMSPEDSSIYLCSASGMANYGYPFGSGTRLTVV.

Details on this clone: An end of the junction does not agree with germline; a read error may underlie this. The chain uses TRBV29-1 and TRBJ1-5; D might be TRBD1 (6 bases). CDR1 is SQVTM and CDR2 is ANQGSEA in the germline V gene. There are 12 residues in the CDR3. The CDR3: CSVGQLDQPQNF. The CDR3 bases are TGCAGCGTCGGACAGCTAGATCAGCCCCAGAATTTT.

This chain connects TRBV28 to TRBJ1-5; possibly TRBD1 for D (5 bases). V was clipped by 2 bases and J by 2 bases, with 10 bases between them. The CDR3 spans 15 residues. Germline values: CDR1 MDHEN, CDR2 SYDVKM. CDR3 bases: TGTGCCAGCAGTTTACCCGAACAGGGCAATCAGCCCCAGCATTTT. As protein: CASSLPEQGNQPQHF.

The gene calls are TRBV7-2 and TRBJ2-1, with 7 bases identical to TRBD2. The V gene end was trimmed by 0 bases and the J gene end by 8 bases; junction bases not matched to a gene: 4. This CDR3 has 14 amino acids. Per germline, CDR1 SGHTA and CDR2 FQGNSA. For the CDR3, the DNA is TGTGCCAGCAGCTTAGCGGGAGGGTGGGATGAGCAGTTCTTC. As protein: CASSLAGGWDEQFF.

The rearrangement links TRBV5-1 to TRBJ2-7, with TRBD1 matching 7 bases. This CDR3 comprises 14 residues. With V trimmed by 3 bases and J by 3 bases, 6 bases remained unmatched. Germline V lookup: CDR1 SGHRS, CDR2 YFSETQ. The CDR3 coding sequence is TGCGCCAGCAGCTCGGGACAGTTAATCTACGAGCAGTACTTC. It specifies CASSSGQLIYEQYF.

The DNA of the CDR3 is TGTGCCAGCAGTTATCGGGAGGATCAGCCCCAGCATTTT. Protein product: CASSYREDQPQHF. The chain couples TRBV28 to TRBJ1-5; D unclear. With 4 bases removed from V and 5 bases from J, the gap between germline ends came to 9 bases. CDR1 and CDR2 from the germline V gene are MDHEN and SYDVKM. This CDR3 is 13 amino acids long.

CDR3 sequence: CASSLAGQGITDTQYF. The CDR3 DNA follows: TGCGCCAGCAGCTTGGCCGGCCAGGGCATCACAGATACGCAGTATTTT. The V call is TRBV5-1, the J call TRBJ2-3; D is perhaps TRBD1 (5 bases). CDR3 size: 16 residues. The germline CDR1 and CDR2 sequences are SGHRS and YFSETQ. Trimming took 0 bases from V and 2 from J, leaving 13 bases between them. The complete variable domain, with remaining parts taken from reference TRBV5-1 and TRBJ2-3, reads KAGVTQTPRYLIKTRGQQVTLSCSPISGHRSVSWYQQTPGQGLQFLFEYFSETQRNKGNFPGRFSGRQFSNSRSEMNVSTLELGDSALYLCASSLAGQGITDTQYFGPGTRLTVL.

The J gene is TRBJ2-3, the V gene TRBV6-6; the match to TRBD2 covers 7 bases. V shed 2 bases, J shed 1 base, and the junction held 3 bases outside the gene matches. The germline V gene encodes CDR1 MNHNY and CDR2 SVGAGI (reference sequence). The CDR3 is 15 residues long. CDR3 loop: CASSYGGVGTDTQYF. The CDR3 coding sequence is TGTGCCAGCAGTTACGGGGGGGTAGGCACAGATACGCAGTATTTT.

This clone was detected a few times. This chain connects TRBV4-2 to TRBJ2-6, with no clear D. V lost 1 base and J 4 bases, leaving 5 bases between the germline ends. From germline, CDR1 is LGHNA and CDR2 YNFKEQ. The CDR3 runs 14 residues. The CDR3 nucleotides read TGTGCCAGCAGCCAAGTCCGGGGGGCCAACGTCCTGACTTTC. Protein: CASSQVRGANVLTF.